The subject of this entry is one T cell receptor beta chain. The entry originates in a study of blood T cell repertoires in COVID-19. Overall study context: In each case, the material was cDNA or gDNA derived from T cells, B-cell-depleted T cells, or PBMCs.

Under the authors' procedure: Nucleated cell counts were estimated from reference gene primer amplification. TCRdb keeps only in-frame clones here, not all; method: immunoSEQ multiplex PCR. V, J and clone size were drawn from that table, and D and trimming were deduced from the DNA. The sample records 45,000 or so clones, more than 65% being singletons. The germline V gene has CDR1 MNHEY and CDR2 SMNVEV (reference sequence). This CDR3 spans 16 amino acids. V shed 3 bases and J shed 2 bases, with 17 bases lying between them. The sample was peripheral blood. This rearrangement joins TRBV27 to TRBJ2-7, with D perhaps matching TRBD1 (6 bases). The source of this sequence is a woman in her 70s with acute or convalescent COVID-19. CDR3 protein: CASSFRGSPVAYEQYF. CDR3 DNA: TGTGCCAGCAGTTTTAGGGGGAGTCCCGTTGCCTACGAGCAGTACTTC.